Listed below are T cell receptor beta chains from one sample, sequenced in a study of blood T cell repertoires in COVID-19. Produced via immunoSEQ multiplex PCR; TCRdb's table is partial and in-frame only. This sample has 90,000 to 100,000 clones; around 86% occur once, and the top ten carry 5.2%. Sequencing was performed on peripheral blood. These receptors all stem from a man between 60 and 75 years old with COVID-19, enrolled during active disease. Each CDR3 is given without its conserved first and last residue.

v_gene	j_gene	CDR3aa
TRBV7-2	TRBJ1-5	ASSLDPGQPQH
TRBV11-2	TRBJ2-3	ASSLDSVTANTQY
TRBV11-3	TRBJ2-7	ASSPRGGGGYEQY
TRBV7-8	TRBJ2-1	ASSLTRSYNEQF
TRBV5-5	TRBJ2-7	ASSLLQGSRGESYEQY
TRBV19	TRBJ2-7	ASSIAARDEQY
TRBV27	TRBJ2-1	ASSLMTSTEQF
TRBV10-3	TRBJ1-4	AISEGHSTNEKLF
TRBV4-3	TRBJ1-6	ASSQVHGFNSPLH
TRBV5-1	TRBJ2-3	ASRAQVADTDTQY
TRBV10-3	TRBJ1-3	AISDLDRVKPGNTIY
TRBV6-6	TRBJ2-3	ASMPGTSGFTDTQY
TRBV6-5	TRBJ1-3	ASRTEGNTIY
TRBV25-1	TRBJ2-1	ASSELADRDLNEQF
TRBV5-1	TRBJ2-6	ASSLEGQGVSGANVLT
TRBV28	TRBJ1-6	ASSLSVNLNGRLSNSPLH
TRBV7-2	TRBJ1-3	ASSTLGQGAAGNTIY
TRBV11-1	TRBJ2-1	ASSSAGPRVGEQF